This T cell receptor (beta chain) was recovered during a study of blood T cells in healthy people across ages. A second PCR, run for about 6 to 11 cycles, used a sample-barcoded 5' primer plus a J-beta primer mix. Via MiXCR, TCRdb re-called the 5' RACE reads, giving one row per CDR3 protein. The sample records 450,000 to 600,000 distinct CDR3 sequences, about 27% being singletons. Points on this clonotype: Its ends do not fully match the called genes, so a read error is possible.

The V gene's germline CDR1 is SGHTA and CDR2 FQGNSA. The CDR3 loop spans 15 amino acids. This same sample was also part of a study on T cells of mothers and their children. From that report: RNA extracted was entirely used for cDNA synthesis, about 1.6 ug per 15 ul. Overlap measured in related mother-child pairs was slightly, non-significantly higher than in unrelated pairs. Evidence of persistent microchimeric T cell clones was absent.

The receptor's source is a boy between 2 and 10 years old in good health. Input material: blood. V gene TRBV7-2 combines with J gene TRBJ2-5; 7 bases map to TRBD1. TRBJ2-1 explains the end of the DNA better; the J call may be wrong. CDR3 coding DNA: TGTGCCAGCAGCCCCCTGGGACAGCTGTACAATGAACAGTTCTTC. Protein: CASSPLGQLYNEQFF.